This record covers a single T cell receptor (beta chain). The data belong to a study of control samples from healthy donors and cancer patients. Assay used: immunoSEQ multiplex PCR; TCRdb lists only in-frame clones, some missing. The data show under 80,000 clones, with 80% to 95% seen just once and 1.3% held by the top ten. With V trimmed by 5 bases and J by 7 bases, 13 bases remained unmatched. Germline V lookup: CDR1 LNHDA, CDR2 SQIVND (reference sequence). The CDR3 consists of 16 residues. This TCR derives from a woman in her thirties or forties with lung cancer. The chain uses TRBV19 and TRBJ1-4, with TRBD1 matching over 7 bases. Sequenced input: PBMCs. Here the CDR3 reads CASSRFRGTVGEKLFF. DNA for the CDR3: TGTGCCAGTAGTCGTTTTCGGGGGACAGTAGGTGAAAAACTGTTTTTT.